What follows is one T cell receptor (beta chain) and its context. This record belongs to a study of blood T cell repertoires in COVID-19. Background on the study: PBMCs, B-cell-depleted T cells, or T cells provided the cDNA or gDNA that made up the material.

The CDR3 has 14 amino acids. Germline V lookup: CDR1 SGHRS, CDR2 YFSETQ. Trimming cost V 2 bases and J 6 bases; bases outside gene matches: 5. Profiling relied on immunoSEQ multiplex PCR, and the TCRdb table lists in-frame clones only, not all of them. The data show approximately 430,000 clones, 75% to 90% seen once. This chain uses TRBV5-1 with TRBJ2-3; 8 positions match TRBD2. Sequences were obtained from peripheral blood. The receptor was derived from a woman in her twenties or thirties with active or convalescent COVID-19. The CDR3 coding sequence is TGCGCCAGCAGCTTTTCAGCGGGGGTTGATACGCAGTATTTT. Amino acid sequence: CASSFSAGVDTQYF.